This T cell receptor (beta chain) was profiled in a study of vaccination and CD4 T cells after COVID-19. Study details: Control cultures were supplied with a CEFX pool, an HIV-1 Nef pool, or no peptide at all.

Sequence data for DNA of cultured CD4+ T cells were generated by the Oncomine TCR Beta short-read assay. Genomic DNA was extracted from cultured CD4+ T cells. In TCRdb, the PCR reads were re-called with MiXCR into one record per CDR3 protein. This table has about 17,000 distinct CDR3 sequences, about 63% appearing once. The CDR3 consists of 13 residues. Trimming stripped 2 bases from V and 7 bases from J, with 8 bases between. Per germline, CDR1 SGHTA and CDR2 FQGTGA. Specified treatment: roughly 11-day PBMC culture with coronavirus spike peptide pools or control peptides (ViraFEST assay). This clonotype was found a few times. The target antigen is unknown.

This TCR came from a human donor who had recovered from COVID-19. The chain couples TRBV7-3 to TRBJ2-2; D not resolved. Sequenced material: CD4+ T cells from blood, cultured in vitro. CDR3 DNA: TGTGCCAGCAGCTTATACGGAAGCGGGGAGCTGTTTTTT. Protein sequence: CASSLYGSGELFF.